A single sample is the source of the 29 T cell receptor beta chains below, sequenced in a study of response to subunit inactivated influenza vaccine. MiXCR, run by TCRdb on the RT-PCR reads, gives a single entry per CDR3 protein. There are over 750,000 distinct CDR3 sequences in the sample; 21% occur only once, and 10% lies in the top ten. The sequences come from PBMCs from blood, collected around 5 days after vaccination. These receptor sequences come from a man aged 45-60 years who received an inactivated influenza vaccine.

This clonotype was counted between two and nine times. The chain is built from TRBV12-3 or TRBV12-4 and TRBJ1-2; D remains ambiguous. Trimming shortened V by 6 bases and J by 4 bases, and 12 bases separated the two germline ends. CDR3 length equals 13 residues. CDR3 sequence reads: CASRRRIFYGYTF. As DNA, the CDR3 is TGTGCCAGCAGAAGAAGAATCTTCTATGGCTACACCTTC.

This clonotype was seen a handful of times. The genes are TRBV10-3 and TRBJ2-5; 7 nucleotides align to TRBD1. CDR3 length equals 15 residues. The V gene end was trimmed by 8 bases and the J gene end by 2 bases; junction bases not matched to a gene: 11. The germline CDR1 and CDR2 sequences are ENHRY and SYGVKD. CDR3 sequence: CAILDRTGVQETQYF. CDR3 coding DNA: TGTGCCATCCTGGACCGGACAGGAGTACAAGAGACCCAGTACTTC.

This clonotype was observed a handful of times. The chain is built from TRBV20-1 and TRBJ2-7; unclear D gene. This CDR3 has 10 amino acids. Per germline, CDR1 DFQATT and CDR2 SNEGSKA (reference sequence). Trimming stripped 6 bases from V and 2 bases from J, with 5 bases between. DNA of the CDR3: TGCAGTGCCCAAGCCTACGAGCAGTACTTC. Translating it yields CSAQAYEQYF.

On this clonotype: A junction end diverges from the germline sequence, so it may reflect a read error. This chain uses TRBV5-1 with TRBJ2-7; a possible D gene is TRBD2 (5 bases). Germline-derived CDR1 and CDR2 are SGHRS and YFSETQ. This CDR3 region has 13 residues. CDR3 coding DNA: TGCGCCATCAGCTTGCCGGGAACCTACGAGCAGTACTTC. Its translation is CAISLPGTYEQYF.

CDR3 protein: CASSLVGQRNYEQYF. The CDR3 bases are TGTGCCAGCAGCTTAGTGGGGCAACGGAACTACGAGCAGTACTTC. The V gene is TRBV7-6, the J gene TRBJ2-7, with a possible D match to TRBD1 (5 bases). This CDR3 is 15 amino acids long. Germline CDR1 is SGHVS and CDR2 is FNYEAQ. V shed 1 base and J shed 3 bases, with 13 bases lying between them.

Here the CDR3 reads CASRSGTVGTGELFF. CDR3 bases: TGTGCCAGCAGATCCGGGACAGTGGGCACCGGGGAGCTGTTTTTT. This chain connects TRBV6-1 to TRBJ2-2; 7 nucleotides align to TRBD1. In germline, CDR1 is MNHNS, CDR2 SASEGT. This CDR3 spans 15 amino acids. J was trimmed by 4 bases and V by 6 bases; bases with no gene match: 8.

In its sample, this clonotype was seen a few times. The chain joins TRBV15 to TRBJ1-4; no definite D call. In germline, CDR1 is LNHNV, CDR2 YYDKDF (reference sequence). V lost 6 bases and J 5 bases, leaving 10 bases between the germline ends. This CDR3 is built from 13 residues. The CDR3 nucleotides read TGTGCCACCAGACATACAGCGAATGAAAAACTGTTTTTT. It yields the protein CATRHTANEKLFF.

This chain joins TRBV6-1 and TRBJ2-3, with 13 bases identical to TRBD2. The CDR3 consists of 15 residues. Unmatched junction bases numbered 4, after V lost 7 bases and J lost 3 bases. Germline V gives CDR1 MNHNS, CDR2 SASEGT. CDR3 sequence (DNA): TGTGCCAGCACTGGACTAGCGGGGGCTACAGATACGCAGTATTTT. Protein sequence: CASTGLAGATDTQYF.

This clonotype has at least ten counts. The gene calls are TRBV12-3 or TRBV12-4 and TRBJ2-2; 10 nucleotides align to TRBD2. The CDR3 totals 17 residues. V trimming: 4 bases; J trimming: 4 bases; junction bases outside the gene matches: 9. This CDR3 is CASSSYTSGDLTGELFF. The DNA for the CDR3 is TGTGCCAGCAGTTCCTATACTAGCGGGGATCTCACCGGGGAGCTGTTTTTT.

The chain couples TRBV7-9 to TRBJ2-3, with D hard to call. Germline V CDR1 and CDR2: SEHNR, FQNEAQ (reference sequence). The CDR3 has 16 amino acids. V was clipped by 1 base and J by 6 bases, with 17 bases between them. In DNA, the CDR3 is TGTGCCAGCAGCTTAGAAAGGGTTCTCCCCATCGATACGCAGTATTTT. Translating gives CASSLERVLPIDTQYF.

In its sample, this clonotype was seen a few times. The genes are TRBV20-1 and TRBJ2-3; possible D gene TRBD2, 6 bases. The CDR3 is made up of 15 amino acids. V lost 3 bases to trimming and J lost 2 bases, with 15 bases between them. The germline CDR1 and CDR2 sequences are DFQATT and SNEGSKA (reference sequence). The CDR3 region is CSASTSLNNTDTQYF. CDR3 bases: TGCAGTGCTAGTACTAGCTTAAATAACACAGATACGCAGTATTTT.

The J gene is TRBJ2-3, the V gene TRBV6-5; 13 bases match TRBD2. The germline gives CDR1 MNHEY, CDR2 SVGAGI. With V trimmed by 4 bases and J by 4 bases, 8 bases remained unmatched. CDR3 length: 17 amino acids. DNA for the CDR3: TGTGCCAGCAGTTTTTCCAAACTAGCGGGGGGGTCAGATACGCAGTATTTT. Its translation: CASSFSKLAGGSDTQYF.

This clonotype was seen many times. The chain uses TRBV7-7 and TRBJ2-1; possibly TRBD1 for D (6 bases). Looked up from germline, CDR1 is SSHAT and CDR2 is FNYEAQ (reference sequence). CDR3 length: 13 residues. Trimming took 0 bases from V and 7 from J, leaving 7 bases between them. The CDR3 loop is CASSLAQGNEQFF. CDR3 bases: TGTGCCAGCAGCTTAGCGCAGGGGAATGAGCAGTTCTTC.

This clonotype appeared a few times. In DNA, the CDR3 is TGTGCCAGCAGTGAGGGGTCTAGCACAGATACGCAGTATTTT. This gives the protein CASSEGSSTDTQYF. V and J are TRBV6-4 and TRBJ2-3; no reliable D call. Deletions cut 3 bases from V and 0 bases from J, with 7 bases between. This CDR3 is built from 14 residues. CDR1 and CDR2 (germline): MRHNA, SNTAGT.

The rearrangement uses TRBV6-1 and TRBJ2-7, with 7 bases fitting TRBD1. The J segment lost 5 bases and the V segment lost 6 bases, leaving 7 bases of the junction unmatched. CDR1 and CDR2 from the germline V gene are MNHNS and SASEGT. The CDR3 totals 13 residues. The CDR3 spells CASSDNRGNEQYF. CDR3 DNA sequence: TGTGCCAGCAGCGACAACAGGGGAAACGAGCAGTACTTC.

CDR3 loop: CASSAPGTGSYEQYF. The CDR3 DNA is TGTGCCAGCAGCGCCCCCGGGACAGGGTCCTACGAGCAGTACTTC. The V and J genes are TRBV4-2 and TRBJ2-7; TRBD1 matches at 9 bases. The V segment lost 5 bases and the J segment 1 base; nucleotides outside the gene matches: 6. The CDR3 contains 15 residues. Germline V CDR1 and CDR2: LGHNA, YNFKEQ.

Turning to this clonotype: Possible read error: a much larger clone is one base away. The CDR3 DNA is TGTGCCGCCAGCAGCGGGTACGGGAGGCTCTACGAGCAGTACTTC. It is translated as CAASSGYGRLYEQYF. This chain uses TRBV15 with TRBJ2-7; 7 nucleotides align to TRBD2. The CDR3 totals 15 residues. CDR1 LNHNV and CDR2 YYDKDF come from the germline V gene (reference sequence).

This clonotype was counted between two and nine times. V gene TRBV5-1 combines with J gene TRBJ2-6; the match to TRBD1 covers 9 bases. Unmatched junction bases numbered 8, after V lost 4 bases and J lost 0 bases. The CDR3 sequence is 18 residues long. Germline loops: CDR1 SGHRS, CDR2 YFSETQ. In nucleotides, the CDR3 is TGCGCCAGCAGCGGGAGGACAGGGGTTATCTCTGGGGCCAACGTCCTGACTTTC. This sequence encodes CASSGRTGVISGANVLTF.

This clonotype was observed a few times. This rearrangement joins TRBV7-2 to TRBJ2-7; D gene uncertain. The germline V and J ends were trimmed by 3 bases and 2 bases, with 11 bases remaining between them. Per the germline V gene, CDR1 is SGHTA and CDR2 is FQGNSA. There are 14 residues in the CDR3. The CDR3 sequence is CASSFPGPPYEQYF. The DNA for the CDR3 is TGTGCCAGCAGCTTCCCGGGTCCTCCCTACGAGCAGTACTTC.

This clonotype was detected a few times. CDR3 bases: TGCGCCAGCAGCTTGGGGGTTACTAATGAAAAACTGTTTTTT. It is translated as CASSLGVTNEKLFF. This chain joins TRBV5-1 and TRBJ1-4; D ambiguous. Germline loops: CDR1 SGHRS, CDR2 YFSETQ. V lost 0 bases and J lost 2, with 5 bases in between. CDR3 length: 14 residues.

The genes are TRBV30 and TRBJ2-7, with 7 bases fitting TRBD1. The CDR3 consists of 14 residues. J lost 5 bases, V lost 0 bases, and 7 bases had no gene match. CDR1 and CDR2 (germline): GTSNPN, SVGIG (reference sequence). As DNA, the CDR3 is TGTGCCTGGAGTGTAATACAGGGGAAGGACGAGCAGTACTTC. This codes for CAWSVIQGKDEQYF.

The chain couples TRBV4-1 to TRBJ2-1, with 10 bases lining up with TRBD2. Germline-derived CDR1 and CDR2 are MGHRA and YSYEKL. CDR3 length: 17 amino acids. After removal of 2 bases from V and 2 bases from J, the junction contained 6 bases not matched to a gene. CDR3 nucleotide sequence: TGCGCCAGCAGCCAACCAGTAGCGGGGGGTCCCTACAATGAGCAGTTCTTC. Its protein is CASSQPVAGGPYNEQFF.

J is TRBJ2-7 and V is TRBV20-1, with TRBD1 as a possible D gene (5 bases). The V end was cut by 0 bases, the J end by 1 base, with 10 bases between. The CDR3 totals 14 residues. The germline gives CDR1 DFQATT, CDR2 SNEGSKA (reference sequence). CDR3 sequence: CSARDLSGSYEQYF. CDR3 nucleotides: TGCAGTGCTAGAGATCTGTCAGGGTCCTACGAGCAGTACTTC.

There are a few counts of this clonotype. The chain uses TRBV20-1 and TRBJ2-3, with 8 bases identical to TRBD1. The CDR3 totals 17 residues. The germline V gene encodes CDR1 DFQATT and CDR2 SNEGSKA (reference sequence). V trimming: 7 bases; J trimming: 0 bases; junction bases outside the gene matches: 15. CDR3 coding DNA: TGCAGTGGGGCAGGGGGCCTAAAGGGTCCTAGCACAGATACGCAGTATTTT. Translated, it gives CSGAGGLKGPSTDTQYF.

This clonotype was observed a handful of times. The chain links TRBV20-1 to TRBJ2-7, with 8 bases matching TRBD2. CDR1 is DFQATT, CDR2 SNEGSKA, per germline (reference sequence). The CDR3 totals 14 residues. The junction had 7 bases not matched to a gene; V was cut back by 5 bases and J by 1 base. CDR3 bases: TGCAGTGCTCCGGACGGGGGGGGATCCTACGAGCAGTACTTC. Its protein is CSAPDGGGSYEQYF.

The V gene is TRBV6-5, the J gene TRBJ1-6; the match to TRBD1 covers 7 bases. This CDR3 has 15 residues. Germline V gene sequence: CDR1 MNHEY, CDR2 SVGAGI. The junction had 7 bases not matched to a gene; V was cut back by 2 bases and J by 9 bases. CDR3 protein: CASSYTPGGGSPLHF. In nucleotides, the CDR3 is TGTGCCAGCAGTTACACCCCAGGGGGAGGTTCACCCCTCCACTTT.

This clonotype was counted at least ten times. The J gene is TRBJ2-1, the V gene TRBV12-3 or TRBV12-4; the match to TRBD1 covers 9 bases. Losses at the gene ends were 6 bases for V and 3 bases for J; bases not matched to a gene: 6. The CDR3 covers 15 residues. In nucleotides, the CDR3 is TGTGCCAGCAGAATGGACAGGGGCCTCTACAATGAGCAGTTCTTC. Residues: CASRMDRGLYNEQFF.

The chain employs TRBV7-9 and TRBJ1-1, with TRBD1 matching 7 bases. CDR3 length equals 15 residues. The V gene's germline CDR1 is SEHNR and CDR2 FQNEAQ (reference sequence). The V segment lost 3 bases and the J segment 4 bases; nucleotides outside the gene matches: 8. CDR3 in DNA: TGTGCCAGCAGCTTGGGACAGACTCAGGGCACTGAAGCTTTCTTT. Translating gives CASSLGQTQGTEAFF.

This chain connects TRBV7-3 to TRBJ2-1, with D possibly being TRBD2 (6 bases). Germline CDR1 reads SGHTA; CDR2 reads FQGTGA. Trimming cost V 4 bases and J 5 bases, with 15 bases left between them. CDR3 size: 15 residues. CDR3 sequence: CASSSYREPHNEQFF. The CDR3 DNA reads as TGTGCCAGCAGCTCATATCGGGAGCCCCACAATGAGCAGTTCTTC.